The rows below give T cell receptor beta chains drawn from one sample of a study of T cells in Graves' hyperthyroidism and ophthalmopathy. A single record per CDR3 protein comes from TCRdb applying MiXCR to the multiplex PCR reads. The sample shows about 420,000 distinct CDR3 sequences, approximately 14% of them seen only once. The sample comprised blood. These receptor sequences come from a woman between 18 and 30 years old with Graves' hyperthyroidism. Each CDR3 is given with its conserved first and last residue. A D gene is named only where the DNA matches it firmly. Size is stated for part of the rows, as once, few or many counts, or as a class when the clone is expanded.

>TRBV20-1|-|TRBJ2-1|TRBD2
CSARGTSGGALHEQFF
TGCAGTGCTAGAGGGACTAGCGGGGGGGCTTTGCATGAGCAGTTCTTC
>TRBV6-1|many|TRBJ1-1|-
CASRFVAEAFF
TGTGCCAGCCGTTTTGTCGCTGAAGCTTTCTTT
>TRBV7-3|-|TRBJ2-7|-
CASSLNGVSEVQYF
TGTGCCAGCAGCTTAAACGGGGTCTCTGAGGTGCAGTACTTC
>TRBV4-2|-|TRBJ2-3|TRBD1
CASSHGQGGTDTQYF
TGTGCCAGCAGCCATGGACAGGGAGGCACAGATACGCAGTATTTT
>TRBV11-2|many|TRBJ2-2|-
CASSLGRGLKAGELFF
TGTGCCAGCAGCTTAGGGAGGGGGCTGAAGGCCGGGGAGCTGTTTTTT
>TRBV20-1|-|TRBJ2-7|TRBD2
CSARGLALTYEQYF
TGCAGTGCTAGAGGACTAGCGCTGACCTACGAGCAGTACTTC
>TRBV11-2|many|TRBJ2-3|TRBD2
CASSVSGRPWGGTDTQYF
TGTGCCAGCAGCGTTAGCGGGAGGCCTTGGGGGGGCACAGATACGCAGTATTTT
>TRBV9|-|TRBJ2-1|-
CASSVQLDRYNEQFF
TGTGCCAGCAGCGTCCAGTTAGACAGATACAATGAGCAGTTCTTC
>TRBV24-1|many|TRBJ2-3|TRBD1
CATSDPRTGLAPDTQYF
TGTGCCACCAGTGACCCCCGGACAGGGTTGGCACCAGATACGCAGTATTTT
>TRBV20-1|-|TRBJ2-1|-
CSATRDIWDEQFF
TGCAGTGCCACCCGGGACATTTGGGATGAGCAGTTCTTC
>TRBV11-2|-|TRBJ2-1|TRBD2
CASSQNSGTSGYNEQFF
TGTGCCAGCAGCCAGAACTCCGGGACTAGCGGTTACAATGAGCAGTTCTTC
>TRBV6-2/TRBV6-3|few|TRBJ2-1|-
CASSPGAAGEQFF
TGTGCCAGCAGCCCCGGAGCGGCGGGGGAGCAGTTCTTC
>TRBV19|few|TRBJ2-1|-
CASSSTGRLSSYNEQFF
TGTGCCAGTAGTAGCACAGGCCGGTTAAGCTCCTACAATGAGCAGTTCTTC
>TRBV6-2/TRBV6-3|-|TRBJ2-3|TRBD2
CASSKLGQVGLAGAHSTDTQYF
TGTGCCAGCAGTAAACTAGGACAGGTGGGACTAGCGGGAGCCCATTCCACAGATACGCAGTATTTT
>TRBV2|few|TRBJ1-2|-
CASVGTSRRYGYTF
TGTGCCAGCGTTGGGACTTCCAGGAGGTATGGCTACACCTTC
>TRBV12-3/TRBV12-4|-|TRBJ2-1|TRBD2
CASSPGLAGSRENEQFF
TGTGCCAGCAGTCCTGGACTAGCGGGGAGTAGGGAAAATGAGCAGTTCTTC
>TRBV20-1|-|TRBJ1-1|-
CSAREGWGGNTEAFF
TGCAGTGCCAGGGAGGGGTGGGGGGGGAACACTGAAGCTTTCTTT
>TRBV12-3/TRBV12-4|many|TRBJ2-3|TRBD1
CASSLGPGTVTDTQYF
TGTGCCAGCAGTTTAGGTCCTGGGACAGTCACAGATACGCAGTATTTT
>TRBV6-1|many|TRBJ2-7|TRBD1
CASRQTGTGLEQYF
TGTGCCAGCAGACAGACCGGGACAGGCTTAGAGCAGTACTTC
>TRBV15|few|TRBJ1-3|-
CATSRDPGPGNTIYF
TGTGCCACCAGCAGAGACCCGGGACCTGGAAACACCATATATTTT
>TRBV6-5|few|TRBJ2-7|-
CASSSEGVRYEQYF
TGTGCCAGCAGTTCAGAGGGGGTGCGCTACGAGCAGTACTTC
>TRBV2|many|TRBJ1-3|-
CASSIRQITSGNTIYF
TGTGCCAGCAGTATAAGACAGATTACCTCTGGAAACACCATATATTTT
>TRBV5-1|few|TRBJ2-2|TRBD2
CASSITLAGGPTGELFF
TGCGCCAGCAGCATAACTTTAGCGGGAGGGCCCACCGGGGAGCTGTTTTTT
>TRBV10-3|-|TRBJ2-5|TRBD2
CAISTPASGISELQETQYF
TGTGCCATCAGTACCCCGGCTAGCGGGATCTCCGAACTACAAGAGACCCAGTACTTC
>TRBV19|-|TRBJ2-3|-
CASTRRSAGTDTQYF
TGTGCCAGTACCCGGCGTTCAGCTGGCACAGATACGCAGTATTTT
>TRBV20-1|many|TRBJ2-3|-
CSARENADTQYF
TGCAGTGCTAGAGAGAATGCAGATACGCAGTATTTT
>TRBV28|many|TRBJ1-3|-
CASSPQGTGNTIYF
TGTGCCAGCAGTCCTCAGGGGACAGGAAACACCATATATTTT
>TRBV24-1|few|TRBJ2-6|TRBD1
CATSAPLQGVNGANVLTF
TGTGCCACCAGTGCCCCTCTGCAGGGGGTCAATGGGGCCAACGTCCTGACTTTC
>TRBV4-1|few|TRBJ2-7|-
CASSSSGTKNYEQYF
TGCGCCAGCAGCTCTTCCGGGACCAAAAACTACGAGCAGTACTTC
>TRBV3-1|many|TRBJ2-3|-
CASSQDSTRGTDTQYF
TGTGCCAGCAGCCAAGATTCGACTAGGGGGACAGATACGCAGTATTTT
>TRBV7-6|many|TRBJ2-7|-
CASSLEQGAYEQYF
TGTGCCAGCAGCTTAGAACAGGGAGCCTACGAGCAGTACTTC